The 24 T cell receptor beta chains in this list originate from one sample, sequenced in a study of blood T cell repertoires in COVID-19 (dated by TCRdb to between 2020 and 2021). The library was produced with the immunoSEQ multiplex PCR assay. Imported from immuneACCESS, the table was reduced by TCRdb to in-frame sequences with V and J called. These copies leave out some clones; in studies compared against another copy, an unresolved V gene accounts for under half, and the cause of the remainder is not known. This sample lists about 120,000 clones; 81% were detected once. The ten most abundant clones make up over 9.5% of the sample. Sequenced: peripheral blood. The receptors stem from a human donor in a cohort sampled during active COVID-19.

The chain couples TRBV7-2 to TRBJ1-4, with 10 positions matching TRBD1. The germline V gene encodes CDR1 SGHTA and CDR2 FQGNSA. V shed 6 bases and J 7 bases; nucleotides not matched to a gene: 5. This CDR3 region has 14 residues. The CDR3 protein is CASSSRQGAEKLFF. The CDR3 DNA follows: TGTGCCAGCAGTTCCCGACAGGGGGCTGAAAAACTGTTTTTT. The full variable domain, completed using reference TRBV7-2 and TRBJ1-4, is GAGVSQSPSNKVTEKGKDVELRCDPISGHTALYWYRQSLGQGLEFLIYFQGNSAPDKSGLPSDRFSAERTGGSVSTLTIQRTQQEDSAVYLCASSSRQGAEKLFFGSGTQLSVL.

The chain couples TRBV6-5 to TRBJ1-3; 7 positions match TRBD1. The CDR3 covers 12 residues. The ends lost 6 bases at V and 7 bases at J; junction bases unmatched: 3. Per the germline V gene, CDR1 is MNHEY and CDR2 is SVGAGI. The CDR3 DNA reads TGTGCCAGCAGCTCGACAGGGAACACCATATATTTT. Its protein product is CASSSTGNTIYF.

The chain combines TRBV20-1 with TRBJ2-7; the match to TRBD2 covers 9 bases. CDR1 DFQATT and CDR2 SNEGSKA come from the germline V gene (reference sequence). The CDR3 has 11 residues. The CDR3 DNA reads TGCAGCGGGGGACTAGCTAACGAGCAGTACTTC. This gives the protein CSGGLANEQYF.

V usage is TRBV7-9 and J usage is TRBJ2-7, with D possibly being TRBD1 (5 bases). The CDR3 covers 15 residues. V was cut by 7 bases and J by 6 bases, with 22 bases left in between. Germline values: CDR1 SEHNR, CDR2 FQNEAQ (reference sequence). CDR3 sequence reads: CASTQGERTTLEQYF. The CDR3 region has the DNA TGTGCCAGCACCCAGGGCGAGCGAACCACCCTCGAGCAGTACTTC.

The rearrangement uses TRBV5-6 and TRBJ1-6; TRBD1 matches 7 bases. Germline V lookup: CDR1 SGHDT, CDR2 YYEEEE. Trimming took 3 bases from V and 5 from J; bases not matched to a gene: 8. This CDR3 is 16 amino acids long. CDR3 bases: TGTGCCAGCAGCTGGACCGGGACAGCGAATAATTCACCCCTCCACTTT. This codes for CASSWTGTANNSPLHF.

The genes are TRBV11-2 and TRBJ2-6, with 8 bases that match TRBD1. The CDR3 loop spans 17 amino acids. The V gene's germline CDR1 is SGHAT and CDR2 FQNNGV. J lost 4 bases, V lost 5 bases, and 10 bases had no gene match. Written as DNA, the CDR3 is TGTGCCAGCAGCCCCAGACAGGGGATAGTCGGGGCCAACGTCCTGACTTTC. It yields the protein CASSPRQGIVGANVLTF.

CDR3 amino acids: CASSRQGANTGELFF. The CDR3, as DNA: TGCGCCAGCAGCCGACAGGGGGCAAACACCGGGGAGCTGTTTTTT. The chain links TRBV4-3 to TRBJ2-2; 10 bases agree with TRBD1. The CDR3 is 15 amino acids. The V and J ends lost 4 bases and 2 bases, in that order; junction bases with no gene match: 1. Germline V gene sequence: CDR1 LGHNA, CDR2 YSLEER.

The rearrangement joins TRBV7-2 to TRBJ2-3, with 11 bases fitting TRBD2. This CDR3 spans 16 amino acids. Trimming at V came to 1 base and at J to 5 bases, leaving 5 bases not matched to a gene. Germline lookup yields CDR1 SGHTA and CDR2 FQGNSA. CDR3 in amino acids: CASSLGPSGGKDTQYF. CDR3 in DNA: TGTGCCAGCAGCTTAGGACCTAGCGGGGGGAAAGATACGCAGTATTTT.

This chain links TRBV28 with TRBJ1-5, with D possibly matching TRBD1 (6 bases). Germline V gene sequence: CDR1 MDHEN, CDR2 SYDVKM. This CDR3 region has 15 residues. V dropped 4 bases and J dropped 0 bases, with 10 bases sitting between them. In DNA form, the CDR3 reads TGTGCCAGCAGTTGGGACACACTTAGCAATCAGCCCCAGCATTTT. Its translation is CASSWDTLSNQPQHF.

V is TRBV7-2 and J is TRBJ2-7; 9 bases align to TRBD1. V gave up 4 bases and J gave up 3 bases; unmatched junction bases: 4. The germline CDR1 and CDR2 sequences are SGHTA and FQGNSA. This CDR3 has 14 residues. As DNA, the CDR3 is TGTGCCAGCAGCTGGACAGGGGACCTCTACGAGCAGTACTTC. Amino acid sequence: CASSWTGDLYEQYF.

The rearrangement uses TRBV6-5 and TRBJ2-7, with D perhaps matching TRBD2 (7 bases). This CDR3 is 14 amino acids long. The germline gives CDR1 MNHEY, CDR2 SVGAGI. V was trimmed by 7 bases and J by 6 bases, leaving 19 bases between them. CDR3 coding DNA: TGTGCCAGCACCACGGGGGGCCTAAGGGGCGAGCAGTACTTC. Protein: CASTTGGLRGEQYF.

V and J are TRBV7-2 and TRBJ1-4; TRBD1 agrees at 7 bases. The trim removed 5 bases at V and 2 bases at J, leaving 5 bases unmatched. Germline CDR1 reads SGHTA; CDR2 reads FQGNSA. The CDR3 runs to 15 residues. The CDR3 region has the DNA TGTGCCAGCAGCGGCCGGGACAGTACTAATGAAAAACTGTTTTTT. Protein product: CASSGRDSTNEKLFF.

The CDR3 here is CASRSGGRRETQYF. The CDR3 coding sequence is TGTGCCAGCAGATCAGGAGGGAGGAGGGAGACCCAGTACTTC. The gene calls are TRBV2 and TRBJ2-5, with a possible D match to TRBD2 (6 bases). V was pared by 6 bases and J by 5 bases, with 16 bases between. The CDR3 runs 14 residues. Germline V gene lookup returns CDR1 SNHLY and CDR2 FYNNEI.

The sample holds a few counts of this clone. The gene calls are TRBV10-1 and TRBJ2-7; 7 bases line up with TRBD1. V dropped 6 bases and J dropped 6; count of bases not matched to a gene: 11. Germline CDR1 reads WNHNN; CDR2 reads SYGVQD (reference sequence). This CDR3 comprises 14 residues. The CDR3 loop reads CASRPTGAGGEQYF. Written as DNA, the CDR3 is TGCGCCAGCAGACCTACAGGGGCCGGAGGCGAGCAGTACTTC.

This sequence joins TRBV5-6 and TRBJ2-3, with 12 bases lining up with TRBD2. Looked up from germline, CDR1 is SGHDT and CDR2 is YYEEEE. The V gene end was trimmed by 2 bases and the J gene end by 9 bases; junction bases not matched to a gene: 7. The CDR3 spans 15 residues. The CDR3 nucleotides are TGTGCCAGCAGCTTCCCTAGCGGGAGGGACAACACGCAGTATTTT. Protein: CASSFPSGRDNTQYF.

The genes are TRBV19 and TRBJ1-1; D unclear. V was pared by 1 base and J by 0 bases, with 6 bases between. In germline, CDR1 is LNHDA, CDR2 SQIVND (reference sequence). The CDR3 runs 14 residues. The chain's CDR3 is CASSIGVLNTEAFF. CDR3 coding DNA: TGTGCCAGTAGTATAGGAGTTCTGAACACTGAAGCTTTCTTT.

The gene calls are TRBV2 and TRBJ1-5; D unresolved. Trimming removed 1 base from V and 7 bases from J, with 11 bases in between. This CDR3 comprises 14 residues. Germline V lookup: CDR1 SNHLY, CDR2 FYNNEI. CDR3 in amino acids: CASSEEGRGQPQHF. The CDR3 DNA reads TGTGCCAGCAGTGAAGAAGGAAGAGGACAGCCCCAGCATTTT.

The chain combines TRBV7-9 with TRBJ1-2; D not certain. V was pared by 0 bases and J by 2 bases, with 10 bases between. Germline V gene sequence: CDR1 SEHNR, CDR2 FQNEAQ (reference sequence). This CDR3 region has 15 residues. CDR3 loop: CASSLAGGQNYGYTF. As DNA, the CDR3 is TGTGCCAGCAGCTTAGCTGGCGGCCAGAACTATGGCTACACCTTC.

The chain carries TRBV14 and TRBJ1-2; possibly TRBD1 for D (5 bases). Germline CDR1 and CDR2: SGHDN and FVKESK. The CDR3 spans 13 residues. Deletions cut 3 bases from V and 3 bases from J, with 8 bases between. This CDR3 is CASSHRGYYGYTF. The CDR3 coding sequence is TGTGCCAGCAGCCACCGGGGGTACTATGGCTACACCTTC.

As DNA, the CDR3 is TGTGCCAGCAGGCCTTTTAACAGATATCAGCCCCAGCATTTT. Encoded protein: CASRPFNRYQPQHF. This chain joins TRBV6-5 and TRBJ1-5; no clear D. The CDR3 sequence is 14 residues long. V was cut by 6 bases and J by 5 bases, with 14 bases left in between. Germline CDR1 is MNHEY and CDR2 is SVGAGI.

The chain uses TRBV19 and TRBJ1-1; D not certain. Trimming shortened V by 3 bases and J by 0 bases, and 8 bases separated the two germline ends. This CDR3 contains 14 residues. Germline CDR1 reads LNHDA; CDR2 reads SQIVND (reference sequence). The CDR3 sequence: CASSINSLNTEAFF. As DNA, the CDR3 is TGTGCCAGTAGTATTAACAGTTTGAACACTGAAGCTTTCTTT.

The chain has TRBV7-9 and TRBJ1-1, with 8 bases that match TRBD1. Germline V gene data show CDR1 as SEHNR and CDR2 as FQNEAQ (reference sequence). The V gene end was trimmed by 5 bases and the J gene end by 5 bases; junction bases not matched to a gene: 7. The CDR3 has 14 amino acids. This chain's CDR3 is CASSPRQGWTEAFF. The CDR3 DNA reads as TGTGCCAGCAGCCCACGACAGGGGTGGACTGAAGCTTTCTTT.

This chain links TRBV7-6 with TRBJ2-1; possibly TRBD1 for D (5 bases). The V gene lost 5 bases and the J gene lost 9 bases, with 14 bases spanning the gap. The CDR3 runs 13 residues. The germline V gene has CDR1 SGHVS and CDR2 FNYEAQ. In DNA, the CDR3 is TGTGCCAGCAGCAGAGACAGAGATACTGAGCAGTTCTTC. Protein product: CASSRDRDTEQFF. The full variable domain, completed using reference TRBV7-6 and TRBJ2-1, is GAGVSQSPRYKVTKRGQDVALRCDPISGHVSLYWYRQALGQGPEFLTYFNYEAQQDKSGLPNDRFSAERPEGSISTLTIQRTEQRDSAMYRCASSRDRDTEQFFGPGTRLTVL.

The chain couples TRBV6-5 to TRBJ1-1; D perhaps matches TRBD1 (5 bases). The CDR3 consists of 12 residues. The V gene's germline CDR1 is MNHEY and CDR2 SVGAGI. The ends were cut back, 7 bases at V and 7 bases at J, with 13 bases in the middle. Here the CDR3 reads CASIGTLFEAFF. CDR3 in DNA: TGTGCCAGCATAGGGACTCTCTTTGAAGCTTTCTTT.